This T cell receptor (beta chain) was profiled in a study of prognosis after radiotherapy for stage I lung cancer. By two-round multiplex PCR, the TCR beta CDR3 was amplified from genomic DNA. The first PCR round targeted every TRBV and TRBJ gene with specific primers. PCR's second round employed universal primers. TCRdb analysed the multiplex PCR reads with MiXCR anew, one entry per CDR3 protein. The sample carries more than 25,000 distinct CDR3 sequences, 32% recorded once. This clonotype occurred many times. Its specificity is unknown. Study outcomes and limitations: Gene usage of TRBV and TRBJ reportedly differed between patients with and without metastases.

This CDR3 region has 18 residues. With 5 bases clipped from V and 1 base from J, the junction kept 14 bases outside the gene matches. Germline CDR1 LNHDA, CDR2 SQIVND (reference sequence). The rearrangement links TRBV19 to TRBJ2-1, with 7 bases matching TRBD1. This clonotype was obtained from a donor aged 50 or older with non-small cell lung cancer. The material sequenced was PBMCs, taken before or after stereotactic body radiation therapy (not recorded which). The CDR3 nucleotides are TGTGCCAGTAGTCCCACGGGACAGAAGGAGTTTTCCTACAATGAGCAGTTCTTC. This gives the protein CASSPTGQKEFSYNEQFF.